This T cell receptor beta chain was profiled in a study of beta chain features in type 1 diabetes. A remark on this clone: What it binds is unknown.

Study conclusions and caveats: A greater similarity of naive, central memory and Treg TCRB repertoires was seen among patients than among healthy donors. Patients with type 1 diabetes showed fewer VDJ junction insertions and more deletions. cDNA-based reads could over-represent cells with high TCR expression.

Expressed TCRB transcripts were sequenced, since all the RNA that had been isolated was reverse transcribed. For naive, central memory and regulatory T cell samples, reads averaged about 3.5 million. Only in-frame clones appear in the TCRdb table, and some are missing; sequencing was by immunoSEQ multiplex PCR. The sample holds 300,000 to 350,000 clones; 6.5% to 10% are singletons and the top ten take around 0.44%. This CDR3 is built from 19 residues. The V and J ends lost 2 bases and 4 bases, in that order; junction bases with no gene match: 12. Germline CDR1 reads MDHEN; CDR2 reads SYDVKM. The chain recombines TRBV28 with TRBJ2-3; 13 bases map to TRBD2. The specimen sequenced was central memory CD4+ T cells from blood. The TCR was taken from a woman aged 18-29 years in good health. DNA of the CDR3: TGTGCCAGCAGTTTAAGTAAGGGACTAGCGGGATGGAGGGCAGATACGCAGTATTTT. Its protein product is CASSLSKGLAGWRADTQYF.